This T cell receptor (beta chain) comes out of a study of Siglec-9 on CD8 T cells in melanoma (dated by TCRdb to between 2018 and 2021). About the full investigation: The study examined the expression of Siglec-9 on CD8+ T cells and how Siglec-9 regulates T cells within the melanoma tumor microenvironment. What the research found in general, with its limitations: Siglec-9 was reported to mark and regulate an effector memory CD8+ T-cell subset that appeared to accumulate within melanoma tumors.

Reading the germline V gene gives CDR1 WSHSY and CDR2 SAAADI. The CDR3, cysteine through phenylalanine, is 13 amino acids long. Just CDR3 DNA is preserved here, 39 bases in frame from base 1. Trimming removed 8 bases from V and 3 bases from J; the gene matches leave 7 bases unexplained. Library creation used the immunoSEQ multiplex PCR assay. What TCRdb holds here is the immuneACCESS table cut down to in-frame rearrangements. Part of the clones is not present; checked against another copy, under half of the missing clones reflect an unresolved V gene, and the others are unexplained. The sample yields about 36,000 clones; about four fifths were counted once. The ten largest account for about 1.8% of the sample. As for this clone: The target of this receptor is not known. Per-nucleotide qualities are absent, and no much larger clonotype sits a single base away.

The sequenced material came from Siglec-9- CD8+ T cells sorted from blood. In the paper's terms, the cell subset or site label means: CD8 T cells lacking Siglec-9. This receptor was obtained from a human donor in good health. The chain joins TRBV10-2 to TRBJ2-7, with TRBD2 identical over 7 junction bases. The bases read TGCGCCAGCCAAAGCGGGAATATCTACGAGCAGTACTTC. Its amino acids are CASQSGNIYEQYF.